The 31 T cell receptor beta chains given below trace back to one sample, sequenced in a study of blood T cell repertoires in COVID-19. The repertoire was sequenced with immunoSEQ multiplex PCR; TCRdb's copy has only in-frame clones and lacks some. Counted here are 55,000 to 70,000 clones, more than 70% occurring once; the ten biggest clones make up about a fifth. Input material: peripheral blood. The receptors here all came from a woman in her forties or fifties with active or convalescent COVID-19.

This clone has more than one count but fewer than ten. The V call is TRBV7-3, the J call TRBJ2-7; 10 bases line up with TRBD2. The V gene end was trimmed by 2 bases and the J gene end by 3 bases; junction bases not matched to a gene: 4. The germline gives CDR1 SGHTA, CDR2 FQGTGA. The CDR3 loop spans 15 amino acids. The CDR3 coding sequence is TGTGCCAGCAGCTTAGGGACTAGCGTACTCTACGAGCAGTACTTC. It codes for CASSLGTSVLYEQYF.

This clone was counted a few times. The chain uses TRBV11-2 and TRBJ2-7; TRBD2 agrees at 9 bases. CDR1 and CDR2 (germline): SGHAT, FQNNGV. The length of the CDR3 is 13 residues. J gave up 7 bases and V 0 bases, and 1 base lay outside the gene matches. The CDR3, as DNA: TGTGCCAGCAGCTTAGAGGCGGGGGGGGAGCAGTACTTC. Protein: CASSLEAGGEQYF.

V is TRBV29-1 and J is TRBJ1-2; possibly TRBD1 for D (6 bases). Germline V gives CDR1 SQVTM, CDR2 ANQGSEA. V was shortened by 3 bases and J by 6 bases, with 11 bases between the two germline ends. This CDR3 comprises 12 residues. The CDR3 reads CSVEEGGNGYTF. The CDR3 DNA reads TGCAGCGTTGAGGAGGGGGGGAATGGCTACACCTTC.

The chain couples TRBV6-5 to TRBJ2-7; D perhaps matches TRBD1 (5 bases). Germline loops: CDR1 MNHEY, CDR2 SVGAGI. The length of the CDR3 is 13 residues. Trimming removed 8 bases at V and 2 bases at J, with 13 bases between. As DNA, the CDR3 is TGTGCCAGCCTTAAGGGGTTTACCTACGAGCAGTACTTC. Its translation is CASLKGFTYEQYF.

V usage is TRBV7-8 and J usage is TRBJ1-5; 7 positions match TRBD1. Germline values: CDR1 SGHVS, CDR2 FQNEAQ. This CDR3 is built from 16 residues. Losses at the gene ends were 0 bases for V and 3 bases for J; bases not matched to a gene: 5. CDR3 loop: CASSLAVGQANQPQHF. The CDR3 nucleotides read TGTGCCAGCAGCTTAGCGGTTGGACAGGCCAATCAGCCCCAGCATTTT.

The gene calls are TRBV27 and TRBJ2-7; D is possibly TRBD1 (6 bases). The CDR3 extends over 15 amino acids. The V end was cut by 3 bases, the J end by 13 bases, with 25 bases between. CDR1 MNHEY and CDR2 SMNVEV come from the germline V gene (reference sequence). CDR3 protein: CASSFVLGGADGFYF. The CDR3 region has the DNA TGTGCCAGCAGTTTTGTGTTAGGGGGAGCGGATGGATTCTACTTC.

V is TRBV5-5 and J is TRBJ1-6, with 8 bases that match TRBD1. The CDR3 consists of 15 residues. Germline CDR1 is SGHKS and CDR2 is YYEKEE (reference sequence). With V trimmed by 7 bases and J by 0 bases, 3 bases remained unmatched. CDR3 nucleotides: TGTGCCAGCGACAGGGGAGGCTCCTATAATTCACCCCTCCACTTT. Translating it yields CASDRGGSYNSPLHF. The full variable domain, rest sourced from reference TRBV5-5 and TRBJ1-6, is DAGVTQSPTHLIKTRGQQVTLRCSPISGHKSVSWYQQVLGQGPQFIFQYYEKEERGRGNFPDRFSARQFPNYSSELNVNALLLGDSALYLCASDRGGSYNSPLHFGNGTRLTVT.

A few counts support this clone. Here the CDR3 DNA reads TGCGCCAGCAGCTTGGTCAGCGGGGCCGACCAAGAGACCCAGTACTTC. It yields the protein CASSLVSGADQETQYF. The genes are TRBV5-1 and TRBJ2-5; 7 bases line up with TRBD2. The CDR3 loop spans 16 amino acids. V shed 0 bases and J 0 bases; nucleotides not matched to a gene: 5. Germline CDR1 is SGHRS and CDR2 is YFSETQ.

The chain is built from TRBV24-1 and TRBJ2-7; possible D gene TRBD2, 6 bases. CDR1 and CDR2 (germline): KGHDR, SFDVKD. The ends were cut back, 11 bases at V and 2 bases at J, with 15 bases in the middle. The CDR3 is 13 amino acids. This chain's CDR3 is CANQVERAYEQYF. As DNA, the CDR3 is TGTGCCAACCAGGTAGAGCGGGCCTACGAGCAGTACTTC.

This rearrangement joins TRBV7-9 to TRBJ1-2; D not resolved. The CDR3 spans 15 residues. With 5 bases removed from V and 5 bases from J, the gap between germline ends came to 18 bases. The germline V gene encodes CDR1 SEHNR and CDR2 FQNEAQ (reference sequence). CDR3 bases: TGTGCCAGCAGCCCACGGGAGTCCGGGAGTTATGGCTACACCTTC. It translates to CASSPRESGSYGYTF.

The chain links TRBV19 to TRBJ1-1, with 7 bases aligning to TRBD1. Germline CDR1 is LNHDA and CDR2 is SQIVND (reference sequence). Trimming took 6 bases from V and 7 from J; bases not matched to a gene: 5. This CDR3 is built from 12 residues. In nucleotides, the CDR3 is TGTGCCAGTAGGCGGTGGGACAGTGAAGCTTTCTTT. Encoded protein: CASRRWDSEAFF.

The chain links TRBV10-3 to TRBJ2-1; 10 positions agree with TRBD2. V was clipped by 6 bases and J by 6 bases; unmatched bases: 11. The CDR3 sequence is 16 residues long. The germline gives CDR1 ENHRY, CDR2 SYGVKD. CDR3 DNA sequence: TGTGCCATCAGCAAGTCTAGCGGGAGTTGGCTCAATGAGCAGTTCTTC. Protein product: CAISKSSGSWLNEQFF.

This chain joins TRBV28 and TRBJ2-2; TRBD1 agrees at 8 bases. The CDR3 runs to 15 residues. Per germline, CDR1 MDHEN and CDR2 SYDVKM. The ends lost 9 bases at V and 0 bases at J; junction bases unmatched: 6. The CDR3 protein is CASALGQANTGELFF. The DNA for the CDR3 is TGTGCCAGTGCGCTGGGACAGGCGAACACCGGGGAGCTGTTTTTT.

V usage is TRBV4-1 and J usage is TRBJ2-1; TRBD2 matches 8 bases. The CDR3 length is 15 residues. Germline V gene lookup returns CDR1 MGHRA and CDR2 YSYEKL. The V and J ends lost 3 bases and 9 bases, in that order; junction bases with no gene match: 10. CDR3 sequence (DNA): TGCGCCAGCAGCCATCCGGGACTAGTTCTTGGTGAGCAGTTCTTC. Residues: CASSHPGLVLGEQFF.

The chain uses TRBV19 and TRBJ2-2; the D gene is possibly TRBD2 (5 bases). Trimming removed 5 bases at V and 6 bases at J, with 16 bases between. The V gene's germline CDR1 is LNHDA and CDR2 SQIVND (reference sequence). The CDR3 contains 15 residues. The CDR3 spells CASSPPTRIAGELFF. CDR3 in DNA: TGTGCCAGTAGTCCTCCTACTAGAATCGCCGGGGAGCTGTTTTTT.

In nucleotides, the CDR3 is TGTGCCAGCTCACCACGGGCCCCGGCCGAACGGGGCTACACCTTC. Translated, it gives CASSPRAPAERGYTF. The chain links TRBV18 to TRBJ1-2, with D unclear. The germline V and J ends were trimmed by 1 base and 8 bases, with 17 bases remaining between them. The length of the CDR3 is 15 residues. In germline, CDR1 is KGHSH, CDR2 LQKENI.

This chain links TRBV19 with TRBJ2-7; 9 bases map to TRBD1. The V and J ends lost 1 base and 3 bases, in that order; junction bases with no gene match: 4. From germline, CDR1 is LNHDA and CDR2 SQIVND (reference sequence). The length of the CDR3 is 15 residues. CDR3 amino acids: CASSIGTGANYEQYF. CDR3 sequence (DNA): TGTGCCAGTAGTATAGGGACAGGGGCGAACTACGAGCAGTACTTC.

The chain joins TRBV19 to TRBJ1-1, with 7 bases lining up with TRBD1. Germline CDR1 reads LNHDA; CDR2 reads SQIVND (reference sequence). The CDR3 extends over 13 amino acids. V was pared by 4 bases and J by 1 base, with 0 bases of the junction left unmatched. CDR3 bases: TGTGCCAGTAGTAGGACAGGGAACACTGAAGCTTTCTTT. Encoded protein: CASSRTGNTEAFF. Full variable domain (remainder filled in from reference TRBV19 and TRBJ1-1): DGGITQSPKYLFRKEGQNVTLSCEQNLNHDAMYWYRQDPGQGLRLIYYSQIVNDFQKGDIAEGYSVSREKKESFPLTVTSAQKNPTAFYLCASSRTGNTEAFFGQGTRLTVV.

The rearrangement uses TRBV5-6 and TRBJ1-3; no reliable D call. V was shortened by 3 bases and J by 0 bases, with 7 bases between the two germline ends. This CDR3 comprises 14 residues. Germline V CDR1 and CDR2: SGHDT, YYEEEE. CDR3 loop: CASSYDTSGNTIYF. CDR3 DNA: TGTGCCAGCAGCTACGACACCTCTGGAAACACCATATATTTT.

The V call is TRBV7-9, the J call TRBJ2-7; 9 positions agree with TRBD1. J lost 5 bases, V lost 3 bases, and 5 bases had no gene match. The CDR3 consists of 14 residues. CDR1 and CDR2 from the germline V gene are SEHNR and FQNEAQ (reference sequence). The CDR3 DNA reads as TGTGCCAGCAGCTTTGGGACAGGGCGAGACGAGCAGTACTTC. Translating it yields CASSFGTGRDEQYF.

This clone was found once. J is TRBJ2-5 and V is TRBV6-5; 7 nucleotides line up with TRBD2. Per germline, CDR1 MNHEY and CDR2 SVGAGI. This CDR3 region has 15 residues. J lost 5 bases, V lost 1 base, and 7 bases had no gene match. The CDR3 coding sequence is TGTGCCAGCAGTTACTGGGGGGGAGGATGGGAGACCCAGTACTTC. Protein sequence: CASSYWGGGWETQYF.

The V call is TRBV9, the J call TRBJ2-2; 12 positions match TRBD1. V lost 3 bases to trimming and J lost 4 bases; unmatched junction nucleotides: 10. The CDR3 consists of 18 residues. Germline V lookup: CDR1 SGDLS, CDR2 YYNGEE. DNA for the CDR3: TGTGCCAGCAGCGGCGAGAGAAGGGACAGGGGGCTCACCGGGGAGCTGTTTTTT. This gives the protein CASSGERRDRGLTGELFF.

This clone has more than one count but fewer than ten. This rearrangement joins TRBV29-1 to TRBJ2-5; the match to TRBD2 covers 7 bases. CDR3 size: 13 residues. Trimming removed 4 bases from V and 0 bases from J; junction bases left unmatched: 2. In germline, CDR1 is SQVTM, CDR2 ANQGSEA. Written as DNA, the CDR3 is TGCAGCGTTGGGGGAGGGTACCAAGAGACCCAGTACTTC. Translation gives CSVGGGYQETQYF.

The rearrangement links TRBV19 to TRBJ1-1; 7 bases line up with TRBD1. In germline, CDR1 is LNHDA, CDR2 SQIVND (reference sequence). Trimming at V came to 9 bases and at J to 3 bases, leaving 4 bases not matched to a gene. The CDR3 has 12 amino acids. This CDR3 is CASGQEYTEAFF. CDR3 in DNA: TGTGCCAGCGGACAGGAGTACACTGAAGCTTTCTTT.

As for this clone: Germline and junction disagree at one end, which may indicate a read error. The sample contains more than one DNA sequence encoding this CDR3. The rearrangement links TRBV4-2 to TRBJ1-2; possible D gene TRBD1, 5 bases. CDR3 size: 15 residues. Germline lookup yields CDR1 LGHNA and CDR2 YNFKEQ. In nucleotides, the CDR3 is TGTGCCAGCAGCCAAGACCCAGGGCGGGAGTATGGTTACACCTTC. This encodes CASSQDPGREYGYTF.

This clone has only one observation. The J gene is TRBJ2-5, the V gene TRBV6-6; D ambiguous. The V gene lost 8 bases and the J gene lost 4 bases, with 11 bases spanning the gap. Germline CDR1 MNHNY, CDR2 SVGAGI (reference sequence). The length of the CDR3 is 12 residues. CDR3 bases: TGTGCCAGCGGCCCTGGCAGAGAGACCCAGTACTTC. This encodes CASGPGRETQYF.

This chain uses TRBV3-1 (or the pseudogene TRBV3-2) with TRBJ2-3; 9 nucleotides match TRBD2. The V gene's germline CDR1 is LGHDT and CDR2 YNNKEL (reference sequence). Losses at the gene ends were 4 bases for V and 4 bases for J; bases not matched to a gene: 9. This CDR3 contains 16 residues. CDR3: CASSRSAGGAADTQYF. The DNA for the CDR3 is TGTGCCAGCAGCCGGAGCGCGGGAGGGGCGGCAGATACGCAGTATTTT.

The CDR3 reads CASSRITLLTGGNTEAFF. The CDR3 nucleotides read TGCGCCAGCAGCCGAATAACCCTCCTGACAGGGGGGAACACTGAAGCTTTCTTT. V is TRBV5-1 and J is TRBJ1-1; 9 positions match TRBD1. Germline assignment: CDR1 SGHRS and CDR2 YFSETQ. This CDR3 has 18 amino acids. The V segment lost 4 bases and the J segment 1 base; nucleotides outside the gene matches: 14.

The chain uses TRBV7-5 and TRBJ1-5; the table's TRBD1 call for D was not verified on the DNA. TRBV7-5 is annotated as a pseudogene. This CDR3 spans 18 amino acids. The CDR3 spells CVRSLIFQGAFGNQPQHF. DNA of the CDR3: TGTGTCAGAAGCTTAATTTTCCAGGGGGCGTTCGGGAATCAGCCCCAGCATTTT.

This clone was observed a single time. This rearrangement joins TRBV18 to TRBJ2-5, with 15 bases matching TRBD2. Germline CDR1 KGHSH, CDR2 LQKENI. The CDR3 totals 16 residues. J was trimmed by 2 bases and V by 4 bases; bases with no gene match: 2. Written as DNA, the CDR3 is TGTGCCAGCTCACGCGGACTAGCGGGAGGGCAAGAGACCCAGTACTTC. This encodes CASSRGLAGGQETQYF.

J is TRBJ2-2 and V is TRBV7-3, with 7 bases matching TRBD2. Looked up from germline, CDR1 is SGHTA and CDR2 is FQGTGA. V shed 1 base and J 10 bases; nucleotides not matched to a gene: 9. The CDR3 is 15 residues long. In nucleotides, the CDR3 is TGTGCCAGCAGCTTAATCGGCGGGACTACCCCGGAGCTGTTTTTT. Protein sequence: CASSLIGGTTPELFF.